The T cell receptor beta chain under discussion was sequenced for a study of T cells in Graves' hyperthyroidism and ophthalmopathy. RNA transcripts served as the template for amplifying TCR beta CDR3 regions. The HTBI primer set drove a first-round RT-PCR of the TCR CDR3. TCRdb reprocessed the multiplex PCR reads via MiXCR and lists one record per CDR3 protein. Of about 400,000 distinct CDR3 sequences in the sample, approximately 15% were seen once. This clonotype showed up just a few times. The sequence was collected from a woman younger than 45 with Graves' hyperthyroidism. Sequenced input: blood.

In nucleotides, the CDR3 is TGTGCCAGCATCAGGTCTGGGGCTCGGTACACCATATATTTT. Amino acid sequence: CASIRSGARYTIYF. The genes are TRBV28 and TRBJ1-3, with TRBD1 as a possible D gene (5 bases). Trimming left V 7 bases short and J 8 bases short, with 18 bases between. The CDR3 runs to 14 residues. CDR1 and CDR2 (germline): MDHEN, SYDVKM. The whole variable domain, filled in from reference TRBV28 and TRBJ1-3, reads DVKVTQSSRYLVKRTGEKVFLECVQDMDHENMFWYRQDPGLGLRLIYFSYDVKMKEKGDIPEGYSVSREKKERFSLILESASTNQTSMYLCASIRSGARYTIYFGEGSWLTVV.